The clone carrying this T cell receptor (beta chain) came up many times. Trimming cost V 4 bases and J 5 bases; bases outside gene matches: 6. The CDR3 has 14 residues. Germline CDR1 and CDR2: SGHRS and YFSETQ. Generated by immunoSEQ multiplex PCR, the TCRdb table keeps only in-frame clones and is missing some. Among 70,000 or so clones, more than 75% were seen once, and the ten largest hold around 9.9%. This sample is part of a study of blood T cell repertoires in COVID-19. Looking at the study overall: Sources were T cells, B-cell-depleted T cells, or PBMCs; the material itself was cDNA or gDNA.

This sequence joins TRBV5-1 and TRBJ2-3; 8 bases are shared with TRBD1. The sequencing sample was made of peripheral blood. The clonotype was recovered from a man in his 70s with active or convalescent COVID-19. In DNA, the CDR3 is TGCGCCAGCAGCCTGGACAGGGCACAAGATACGCAGTATTTT. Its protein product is CASSLDRAQDTQYF.